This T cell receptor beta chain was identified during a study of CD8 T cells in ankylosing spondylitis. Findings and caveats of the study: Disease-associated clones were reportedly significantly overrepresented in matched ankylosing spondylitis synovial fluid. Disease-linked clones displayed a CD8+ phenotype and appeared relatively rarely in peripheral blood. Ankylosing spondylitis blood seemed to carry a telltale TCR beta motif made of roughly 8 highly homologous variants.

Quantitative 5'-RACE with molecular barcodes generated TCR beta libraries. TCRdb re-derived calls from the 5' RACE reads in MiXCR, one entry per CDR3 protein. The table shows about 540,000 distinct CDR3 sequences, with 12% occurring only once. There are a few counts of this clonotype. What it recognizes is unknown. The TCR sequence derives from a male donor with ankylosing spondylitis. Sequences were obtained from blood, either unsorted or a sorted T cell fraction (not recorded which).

The CDR3 loop is CASSVRQGASNYGYTF. In DNA, the CDR3 is TGTGCCAGCAGCGTCCGACAGGGGGCTTCCAACTATGGCTACACCTTC. The chain combines TRBV7-2 with TRBJ1-2; 10 nucleotides agree with TRBD1. Trimming at V came to 5 bases and at J to 2 bases, leaving 8 bases not matched to a gene. Per the germline V gene, CDR1 is SGHTA and CDR2 is FQGNSA. The CDR3 has 16 amino acids.